This entry describes one T cell receptor (beta chain). This entry is derived from a study of blood T cell repertoires in COVID-19. Here immunoSEQ multiplex PCR was the method, and the copy in TCRdb shows in-frame clones only, minus some. Of 100,000 to 150,000 clones in the sample, approximately 80% were seen once. V dropped 0 bases and J dropped 6; count of bases not matched to a gene: 6. The germline V gene has CDR1 LNHDA and CDR2 SQIVND (reference sequence). The CDR3 is 15 residues long. The sample consisted of peripheral blood. This receptor was identified in a man between 60 and 75 years old with acute or convalescent COVID-19. J is TRBJ2-7 and V is TRBV19, with 9 bases lining up with TRBD1. The CDR3: CASSIEGQGSIEQYF. CDR3 in DNA: TGTGCCAGTAGTATAGAGGGACAGGGTTCGATCGAGCAGTACTTC.